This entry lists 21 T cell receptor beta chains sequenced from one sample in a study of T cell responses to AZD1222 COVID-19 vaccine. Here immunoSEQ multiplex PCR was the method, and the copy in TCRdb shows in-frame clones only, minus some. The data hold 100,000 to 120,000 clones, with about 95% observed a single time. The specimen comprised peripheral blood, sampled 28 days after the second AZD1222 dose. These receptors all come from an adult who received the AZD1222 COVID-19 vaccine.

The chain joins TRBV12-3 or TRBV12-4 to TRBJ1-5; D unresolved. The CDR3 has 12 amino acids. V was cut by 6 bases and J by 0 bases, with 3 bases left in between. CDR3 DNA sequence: TGTGCCAGCAGAAATAGCAATCAGCCCCAGCATTTT. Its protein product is CASRNSNQPQHF.

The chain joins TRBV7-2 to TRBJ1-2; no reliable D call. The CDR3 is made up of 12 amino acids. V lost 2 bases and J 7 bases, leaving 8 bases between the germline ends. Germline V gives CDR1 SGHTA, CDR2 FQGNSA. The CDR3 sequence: CASSLFGSGYTF. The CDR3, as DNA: TGTGCCAGCAGCTTATTTGGTTCTGGCTACACCTTC.

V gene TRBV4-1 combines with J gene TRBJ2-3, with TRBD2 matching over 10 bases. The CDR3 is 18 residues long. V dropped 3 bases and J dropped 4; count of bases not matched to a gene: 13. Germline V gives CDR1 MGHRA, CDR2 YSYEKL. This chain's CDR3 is CASSQDPASGSGSDTQYF. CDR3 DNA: TGCGCCAGCAGCCAGGACCCTGCTAGCGGGAGCGGGTCAGATACGCAGTATTTT.

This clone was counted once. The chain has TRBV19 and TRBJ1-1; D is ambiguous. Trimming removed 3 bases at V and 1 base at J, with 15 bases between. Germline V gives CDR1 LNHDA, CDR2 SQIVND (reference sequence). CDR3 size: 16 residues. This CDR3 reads CASSMDGSYGNTEAFF. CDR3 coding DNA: TGTGCCAGTAGTATGGACGGATCCTATGGGAACACTGAAGCTTTCTTT.

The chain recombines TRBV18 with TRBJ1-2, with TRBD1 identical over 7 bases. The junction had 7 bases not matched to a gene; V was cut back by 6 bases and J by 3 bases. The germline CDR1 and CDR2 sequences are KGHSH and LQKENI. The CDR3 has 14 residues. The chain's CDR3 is CASSLNRGYYGYTF. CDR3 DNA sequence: TGTGCCAGCTCCCTAAACAGGGGCTACTATGGCTACACCTTC.

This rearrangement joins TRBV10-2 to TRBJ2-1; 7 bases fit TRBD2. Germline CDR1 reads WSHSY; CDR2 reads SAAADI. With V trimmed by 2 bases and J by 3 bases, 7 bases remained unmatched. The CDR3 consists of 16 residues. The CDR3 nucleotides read TGCGCCAGCAGTGAGAGTACGGGGGGTCTCTACAATGAGCAGTTCTTC. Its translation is CASSESTGGLYNEQFF.

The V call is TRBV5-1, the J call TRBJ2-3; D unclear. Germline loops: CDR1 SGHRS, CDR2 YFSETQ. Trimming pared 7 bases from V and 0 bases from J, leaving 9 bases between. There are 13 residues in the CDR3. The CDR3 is CASHSSSTDTQYF. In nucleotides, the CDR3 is TGCGCCAGCCACTCATCTAGCACAGATACGCAGTATTTT.

The CDR3: CSVERGQYNEQFF. In DNA form, the CDR3 reads TGCAGCGTTGAGAGAGGGCAGTACAATGAGCAGTTCTTC. J is TRBJ2-1 and V is TRBV29-1, with D tentatively TRBD2 (5 bases). V was cut by 3 bases and J by 4 bases, with 10 bases left in between. This CDR3 spans 13 amino acids. CDR1 and CDR2 (germline): SQVTM, ANQGSEA.

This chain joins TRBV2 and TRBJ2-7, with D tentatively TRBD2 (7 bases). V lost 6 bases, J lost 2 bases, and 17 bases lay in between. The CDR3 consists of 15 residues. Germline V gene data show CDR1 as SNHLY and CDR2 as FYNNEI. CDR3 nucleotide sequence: TGTGCCAGCAGCCTCGGCCGGGGGGCCCCCTACGAGCAGTACTTC. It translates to CASSLGRGAPYEQYF.

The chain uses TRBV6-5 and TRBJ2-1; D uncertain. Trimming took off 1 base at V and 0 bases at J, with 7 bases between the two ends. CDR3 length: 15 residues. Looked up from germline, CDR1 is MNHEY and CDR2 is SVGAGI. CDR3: CASSYYWGSYNEQFF. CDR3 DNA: TGTGCCAGCAGTTACTATTGGGGCTCCTACAATGAGCAGTTCTTC.

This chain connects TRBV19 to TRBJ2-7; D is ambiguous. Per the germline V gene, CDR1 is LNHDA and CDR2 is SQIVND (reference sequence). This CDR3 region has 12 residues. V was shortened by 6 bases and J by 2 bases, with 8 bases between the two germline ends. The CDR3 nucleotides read TGTGCCAGTAGGGGAAGTCCCTACGAGCAGTACTTC. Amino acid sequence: CASRGSPYEQYF.

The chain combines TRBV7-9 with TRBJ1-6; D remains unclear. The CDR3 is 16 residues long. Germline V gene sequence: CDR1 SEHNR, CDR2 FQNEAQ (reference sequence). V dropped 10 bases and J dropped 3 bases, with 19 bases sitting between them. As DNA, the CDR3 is TGTGCCACTGGGAAGGAGGCTACTAGCTATAATTCACCCCTCCACTTT. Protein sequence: CATGKEATSYNSPLHF.

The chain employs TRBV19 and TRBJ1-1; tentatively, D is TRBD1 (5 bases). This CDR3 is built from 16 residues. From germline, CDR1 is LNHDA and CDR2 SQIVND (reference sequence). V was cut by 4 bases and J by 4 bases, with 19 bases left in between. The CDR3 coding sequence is TGTGCCAGTAGTACAGCCGGGGGGGATAAGGGCACTGAAGCTTTCTTT. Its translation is CASSTAGGDKGTEAFF. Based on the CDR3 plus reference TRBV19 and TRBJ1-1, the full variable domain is DGGITQSPKYLFRKEGQNVTLSCEQNLNHDAMYWYRQDPGQGLRLIYYSQIVNDFQKGDIAEGYSVSREKKESFPLTVTSAQKNPTAFYLCASSTAGGDKGTEAFFGQGTRLTVV.

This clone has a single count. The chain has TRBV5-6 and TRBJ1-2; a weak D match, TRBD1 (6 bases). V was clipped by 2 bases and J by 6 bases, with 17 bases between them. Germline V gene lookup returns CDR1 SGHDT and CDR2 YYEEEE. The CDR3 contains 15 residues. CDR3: CASSFGPGAPDGYTF. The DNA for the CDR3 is TGTGCCAGCAGCTTTGGTCCGGGGGCGCCGGATGGCTACACCTTC.

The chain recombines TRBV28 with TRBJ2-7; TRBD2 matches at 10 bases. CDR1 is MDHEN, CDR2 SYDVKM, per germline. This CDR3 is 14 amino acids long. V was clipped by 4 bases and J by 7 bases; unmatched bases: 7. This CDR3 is CASSSLAGSEEQYF. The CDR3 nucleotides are TGTGCCAGCAGTTCACTAGCGGGGTCGGAAGAGCAGTACTTC.

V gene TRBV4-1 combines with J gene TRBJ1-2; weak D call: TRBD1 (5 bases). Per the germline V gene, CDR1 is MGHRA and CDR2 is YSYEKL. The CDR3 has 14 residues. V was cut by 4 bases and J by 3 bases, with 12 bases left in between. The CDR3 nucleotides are TGCGCCAGCAGCCTCTCATGGGGGGACTATGGCTACACCTTC. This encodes CASSLSWGDYGYTF.

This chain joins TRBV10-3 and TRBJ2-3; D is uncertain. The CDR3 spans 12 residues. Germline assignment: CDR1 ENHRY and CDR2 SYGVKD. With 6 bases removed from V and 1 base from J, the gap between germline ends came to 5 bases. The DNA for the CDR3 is TGTGCCATCAGCCAGGGCACAGATACGCAGTATTTT. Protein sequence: CAISQGTDTQYF.

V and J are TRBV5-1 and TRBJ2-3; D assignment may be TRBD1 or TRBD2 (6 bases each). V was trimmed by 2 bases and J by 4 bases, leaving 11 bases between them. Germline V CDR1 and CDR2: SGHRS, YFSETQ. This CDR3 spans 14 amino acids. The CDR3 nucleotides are TGCGCCAGCAGCTTAGGGGGGACCTCAGATACGCAGTATTTT. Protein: CASSLGGTSDTQYF.

CDR3 region: CASSPSGGYGYTF. CDR3 sequence (DNA): TGTGCCAGCAGCCCCAGTGGAGGCTATGGCTACACCTTC. J is TRBJ1-2 and V is TRBV9; D ambiguous. This CDR3 comprises 13 residues. Germline assignment: CDR1 SGDLS and CDR2 YYNGEE. Between the trimmed V and J ends, which lost 4 bases and 4 bases, there was a span of 11 bases.

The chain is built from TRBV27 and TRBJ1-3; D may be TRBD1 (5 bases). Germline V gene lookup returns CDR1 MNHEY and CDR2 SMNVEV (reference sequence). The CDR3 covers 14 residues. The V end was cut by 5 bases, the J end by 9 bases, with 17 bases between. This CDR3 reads CASSPTVGEGTIYF. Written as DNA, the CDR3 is TGTGCCAGCAGTCCGACAGTCGGAGAAGGCACCATATATTTT.

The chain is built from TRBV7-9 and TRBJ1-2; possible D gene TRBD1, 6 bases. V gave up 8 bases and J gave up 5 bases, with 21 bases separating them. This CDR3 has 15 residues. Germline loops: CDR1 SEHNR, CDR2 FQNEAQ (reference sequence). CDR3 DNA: TGTGCCAGCCCGCTCAGGGGAGAAGTGGGTTATGGCTACACCTTC. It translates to CASPLRGEVGYGYTF.